This T cell receptor beta chain emerged from a study of CD8 T cells in Susac syndrome. Study in general: Patients with Susac syndrome had blood drawn and were at that point therapy-naive, on corticosteroids, or on intravenous immunoglobulin alone.

CDR1 and CDR2 from the germline V gene are MNHEY and SVGEGT. This CDR3 comprises 14 residues. The V end was cut by 1 base, the J end by 5 bases, with 8 bases between. An input of about 0.5 to 1 ug of RNA was subjected to reverse transcription using random hexamers. Multiplex immunoSEQ PCR targeted 54 Vbeta and 13 Jbeta TCR beta segments. TCRdb processed the immunoSEQ multiplex PCR reads anew with MiXCR; each CDR3 protein has one entry. The data show more than 200,000 distinct CDR3 sequences, roughly 93% seen once. V gene TRBV6-2 or TRBV6-3 combines with J gene TRBJ2-2, with no clear D. The clonotype comes from a human donor with Susac syndrome. The sample was CD4+ T cells from PBMCs. CDR3 region: CASSYLGMTGELFF. DNA for the CDR3: TGTGCCAGCAGTTACTTGGGGATGACCGGGGAGCTGTTTTTT.